This TCR beta chain was profiled in a study of glioma-infiltrating T cells after dendritic cell vaccination. Study as a whole: Patients had newly diagnosed or recurrent glioblastoma and received dendritic cell vaccines.

Patients had residual fresh-frozen tumor tissue and more than two years of survival data. Broader study findings: Only a small number of patients had complete blood and tumor samples.

On this clone: Its antigen is not known.

Method: immunoSEQ multiplex PCR; TCRdb's copy keeps in-frame clones and lacks some. The repertoire consists of approximately 82,000 clones, with around 90% occurring once and the leading ten covering approximately 3.4%. This sequence was found in a human donor with glioblastoma. The specimen was blood, collected before dendritic cell vaccination.

The CDR3 DNA sequence: TGTGCCAGCTCCCTGGGGCCAACTAATGAAAAACTGTTTTTT. Its protein product is CASSLGPTNEKLFF. The chain links TRBV18 to TRBJ1-4; possible D gene TRBD1, 5 bases. Per germline, CDR1 KGHSH and CDR2 LQKENI. Trimming took off 6 bases at V and 0 bases at J, with 8 bases between the two ends. The CDR3 consists of 14 residues.